There are a few counts of the clone carrying this TCR beta chain. The use of a sample-barcoded 5' primer and a J-beta primer mix characterized a second PCR of roughly 6 to 12 cycles. From the 5' RACE reads, TCRdb called clonotypes with MiXCR, one entry per CDR3 protein. The profile shows 550,000 to 700,000 distinct CDR3 sequences, about 25% of them singletons. The data are from a study of blood T cells in healthy people across ages. V lost 2 bases and J lost 1; bases outside the gene matches: 4. There are 15 residues in the CDR3. Germline-derived CDR1 and CDR2 are DFQATT and SNEGSKA (reference sequence).

This receptor was taken from a woman in her 70s in good health. V gene TRBV20-1 combines with J gene TRBJ2-3, with TRBD2 matching over 9 bases. The sample comprised blood. CDR3: CSARFASGGTDTQYF. The CDR3 DNA reads as TGCAGTGCTAGATTTGCTAGCGGGGGCACAGATACGCAGTATTTT.